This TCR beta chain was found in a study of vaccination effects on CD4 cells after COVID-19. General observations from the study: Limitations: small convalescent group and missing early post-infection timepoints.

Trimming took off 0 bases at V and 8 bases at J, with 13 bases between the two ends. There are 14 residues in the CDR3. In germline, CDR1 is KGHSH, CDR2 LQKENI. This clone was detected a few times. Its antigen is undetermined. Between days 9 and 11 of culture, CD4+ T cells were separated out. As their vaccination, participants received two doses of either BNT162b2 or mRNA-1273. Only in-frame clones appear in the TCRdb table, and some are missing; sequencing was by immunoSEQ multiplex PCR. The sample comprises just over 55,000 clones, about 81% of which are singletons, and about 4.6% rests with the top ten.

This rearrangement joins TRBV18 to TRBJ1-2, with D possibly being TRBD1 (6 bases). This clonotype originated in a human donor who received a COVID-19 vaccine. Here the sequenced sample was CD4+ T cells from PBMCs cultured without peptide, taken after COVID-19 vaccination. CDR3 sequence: CASSPPTGARGYTF. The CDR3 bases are TGTGCCAGCTCACCACCTACGGGGGCGAGAGGCTACACCTTC.